These 25 T cell receptor beta chains came from one sample sequenced in a study of beta chain features in type 1 diabetes. Notes on the study in general: Moderate yet significant TCRB CDR3 shortening was seen in Type 1 diabetes patients in all four CD4+ subsets.

Their antigens are not known. TCRB transcripts that were expressed got sequenced, as all of the isolated RNA had been reverse transcribed. The table came from immunoSEQ multiplex PCR; TCRdb's copy has only in-frame clones and leaves some out. The sample lists 100,000 to 150,000 clones, around 8.8% occurring once. Sequencing was performed on central memory CD4+ T cells from blood. The receptors originated from a man aged 25 to 45 with type 1 diabetes.

The rearrangement uses TRBV28 and TRBJ2-1; D is perhaps TRBD1 (6 bases). The CDR3 length is 13 residues. Germline lookup yields CDR1 MDHEN and CDR2 SYDVKM. Trimming took 3 bases from V and 9 from J, leaving 12 bases between them. CDR3 protein: CASSLGDTGEQFF. In nucleotides, the CDR3 is TGTGCCAGCAGTTTGGGGGACACTGGTGAGCAGTTCTTC.

The V and J genes are TRBV21-1 and TRBJ2-5; the D call in the table, TRBD1, was not verified against the DNA. TRBV21-1 is reported as a pseudogene. This CDR3 has 11 residues. In DNA form, the CDR3 reads TGTGCCAGCAGCCAACAGGGCGGCCAGTACTTC. This translates into CASSQQGGQYF.

Regarding this clone: The sample holds other DNA sequences that translate to the same CDR3. The chain joins TRBV29-1 to TRBJ1-5; 9 bases agree with TRBD1. V trimming: 6 bases; J trimming: 4 bases; junction bases outside the gene matches: 1. This CDR3 region has 12 residues. Per the germline V gene, CDR1 is SQVTM and CDR2 is ANQGSEA. Written as DNA, the CDR3 is TGCAGCGTCGGGACAGGGAATCAGCCCCAGCATTTT. Amino acids: CSVGTGNQPQHF. The entire variable domain, with the rest obtained from reference TRBV29-1 and TRBJ1-5, is as follows: SAVISQKPSRDICQRGTSLTIQCQVDSQVTMMFWYRQQPGQSLTLIATANQGSEATYESGFVIDKFPISRPNLTFSTLTVSNMSPEDSSIYLCSVGTGNQPQHFGDGTRLSIL.

This chain connects TRBV10-3 to TRBJ2-7, with a weak D call TRBD1 (6 bases). This CDR3 has 14 residues. V gave up 3 bases and J gave up 5 bases, with 14 bases separating them. CDR1 is ENHRY, CDR2 SYGVKD, per germline. DNA of the CDR3: TGTGCCATCAGTGATAGGGAGACAGGTGACGAGCAGTACTTC. Its translation is CAISDRETGDEQYF.

This clone was observed a handful of times. The genes are TRBV9 and TRBJ1-3, with 10 bases that match TRBD1. The CDR3 sequence is 15 residues long. Looked up from germline, CDR1 is SGDLS and CDR2 is YYNGEE. V was pared by 2 bases and J by 3 bases, with 2 bases of the junction left unmatched. DNA for the CDR3: TGTGCCAGCAGCGTGGGACAGGGGTATGGAAACACCATATATTTT. As protein: CASSVGQGYGNTIYF.

This clone was seen a handful of times. This chain uses TRBV7-3 with TRBJ1-6; D is unclear. Trimming removed 5 bases from V and 2 bases from J, with 10 bases in between. CDR1 and CDR2 (germline): SGHTA, FQGTGA. This CDR3 has 15 residues. This CDR3 is CASSPSGAYNSPLHF. The CDR3 coding sequence is TGTGCCAGCAGCCCGAGCGGAGCCTATAATTCACCCCTCCACTTT.

This clone turned up a few times. The chain combines TRBV29-1 with TRBJ2-2; D call uncertain. The CDR3 loop spans 10 amino acids. Germline CDR1 reads SQVTM; CDR2 reads ANQGSEA. Deletions cut 5 bases from V and 7 bases from J, with 5 bases between. The CDR3 region is CSVYVGELFF. For the CDR3, the DNA is TGCAGCGTTTATGTCGGGGAGCTGTTTTTT.

This clone was seen more than once but under ten times. V gene TRBV4-3 combines with J gene TRBJ2-3; TRBD2 aligns across 7 bases. Germline CDR1 is LGHNA and CDR2 is YSLEER. The CDR3 totals 17 residues. The ends lost 2 bases at V and 3 bases at J; junction bases unmatched: 11. Written as DNA, the CDR3 is TGCGCCAGCAGCCAAAGCGGATCCGGGACTAAAACAGATACGCAGTATTTT. Its protein is CASSQSGSGTKTDTQYF.

Only a few counts were recorded for this clone. CDR3 sequence reads: CASSFLSEGTQYF. The CDR3 coding sequence is TGTGCCAGCAGCTTCCTTAGCGAGGGTACGCAGTATTTT. This sequence joins TRBV11-2 and TRBJ2-3, with D possibly matching TRBD2 (5 bases). The V gene lost 3 bases and the J gene lost 8 bases, with 12 bases spanning the gap. Germline CDR1 and CDR2: SGHAT and FQNNGV. The CDR3 contains 13 residues.

This clone was counted only a few times. The rearrangement joins TRBV11-3 to TRBJ2-1; TRBD2 aligns across 12 bases. Germline V lookup: CDR1 SGHNT, CDR2 YENEEA. With 1 base clipped from V and 7 bases from J, the junction kept 8 bases outside the gene matches. The CDR3 totals 17 residues. CDR3 DNA: TGTGCCAGCAGCTTAGGACTAGCGGGGGCCTCGGGGAATGAGCAGTTCTTC. Translation gives CASSLGLAGASGNEQFF.

This clone was counted between two and nine times. The V and J genes are TRBV30 and TRBJ1-3; D ambiguous. Deletions cut 4 bases from V and 4 bases from J, with 8 bases between. This CDR3 has 12 amino acids. Germline V lookup: CDR1 GTSNPN, CDR2 SVGIG (reference sequence). CDR3 residues: CAWIIAGNTIYF. The CDR3, as DNA: TGTGCCTGGATTATTGCGGGAAACACCATATATTTT.

The chain recombines TRBV7-2 with TRBJ2-6; D possibly corresponds to TRBD2 (6 bases). Trimming pared 5 bases from V and 4 bases from J, leaving 15 bases between. This CDR3 has 16 amino acids. The germline gives CDR1 SGHTA, CDR2 FQGNSA. The CDR3 coding sequence is TGTGCCAGCAGCCCCCCCGCGGGGTCCGGGGCCAACGTCCTGACTTTC. Translating gives CASSPPAGSGANVLTF. Full variable domain (outside the CDR3, taken from reference TRBV7-2 and TRBJ2-6): GAGVSQSPSNKVTEKGKDVELRCDPISGHTALYWYRQSLGQGLEFLIYFQGNSAPDKSGLPSDRFSAERTGGSVSTLTIQRTQQEDSAVYLCASSPPAGSGANVLTFGAGSRLTVL.

J is TRBJ2-5 and V is TRBV7-8, with TRBD2 as a possible D gene (6 bases). The V end lost 5 bases, the J end lost 2 bases, and 15 bases lay between the germline ends. Germline V gene data show CDR1 as SGHVS and CDR2 as FQNEAQ. The CDR3 consists of 15 residues. The CDR3 protein is CASSLLGTRQETQYF. The CDR3 DNA sequence: TGTGCCAGCAGCCTCCTCGGGACTCGTCAAGAGACCCAGTACTTC.

J is TRBJ1-2 and V is TRBV7-9; 8 bases agree with TRBD1. V was clipped by 7 bases and J by 4 bases; unmatched bases: 11. Germline V CDR1 and CDR2: SEHNR, FQNEAQ (reference sequence). The CDR3 is 15 amino acids. This CDR3 is CASNLLAGTGYGYTF. CDR3 nucleotide sequence: TGTGCCAGCAACCTTCTAGCCGGGACAGGCTATGGCTACACCTTC.

In its sample, this clone was seen a few times. The J gene is TRBJ2-3, the V gene TRBV5-1; D uncertain. CDR3 length equals 13 residues. V gave up 4 bases and J gave up 0 bases, with 6 bases separating them. In germline, CDR1 is SGHRS, CDR2 YFSETQ. As DNA, the CDR3 is TGCGCCAGCAGCCTTCAGAGCACAGATACGCAGTATTTT. It yields the protein CASSLQSTDTQYF. Full variable domain (rest looked up from reference TRBV5-1 and TRBJ2-3): KAGVTQTPRYLIKTRGQQVTLSCSPISGHRSVSWYQQTPGQGLQFLFEYFSETQRNKGNFPGRFSGRQFSNSRSEMNVSTLELGDSALYLCASSLQSTDTQYFGPGTRLTVL.

V and J are TRBV7-2 and TRBJ1-2; D uncertain. CDR1 is SGHTA and CDR2 is FQGNSA in the germline V gene. This CDR3 contains 14 residues. V lost 1 base and J 4 bases, leaving 10 bases between the germline ends. The CDR3 region is CASSLDGESYGYTF. The CDR3 DNA follows: TGTGCCAGCAGCTTAGACGGGGAGTCCTATGGCTACACCTTC.

This clone was found a few times. The CDR3 DNA sequence: TGTGCCAGTTCCGGGACAGGGCCATACGAGCAGTACTTC. Amino acid sequence: CASSGTGPYEQYF. The chain couples TRBV27 to TRBJ2-7; 9 nucleotides agree with TRBD1. Germline loops: CDR1 MNHEY, CDR2 SMNVEV (reference sequence). The CDR3 is made up of 13 amino acids. V gave up 9 bases and J gave up 4 bases; unmatched junction bases: 7.

This clone was found a few times. V is TRBV5-1 and J is TRBJ2-3, with TRBD2 as a possible D gene (6 bases). V dropped 0 bases and J dropped 5 bases, with 10 bases sitting between them. The CDR3 runs 14 residues. Germline V CDR1 and CDR2: SGHRS, YFSETQ. The CDR3 region has the DNA TGCGCCAGCAGCTTGGTTTCTAGCGAAGATACGCAGTATTTT. This codes for CASSLVSSEDTQYF. Combining the CDR3 with reference TRBV5-1 and TRBJ2-3 gives the whole variable domain KAGVTQTPRYLIKTRGQQVTLSCSPISGHRSVSWYQQTPGQGLQFLFEYFSETQRNKGNFPGRFSGRQFSNSRSEMNVSTLELGDSALYLCASSLVSSEDTQYFGPGTRLTVL.

This clone was found a few times. This chain connects TRBV18 to TRBJ1-1; D remains unclear. Trimming left V 2 bases short and J 0 bases short, with 7 bases between. The CDR3 totals 14 residues. Per the germline V gene, CDR1 is KGHSH and CDR2 is LQKENI. CDR3 in amino acids: CASSPYDLNTEAFF. Here the CDR3 DNA reads TGTGCCAGCTCACCATATGACTTGAACACTGAAGCTTTCTTT.

This clone occurred a few times. V usage is TRBV6-1 and J usage is TRBJ2-5; TRBD1 agrees at 8 bases. V was pared by 0 bases and J by 4 bases, with 7 bases of the junction left unmatched. The germline CDR1 and CDR2 sequences are MNHNS and SASEGT. This CDR3 is 16 amino acids long. The CDR3 DNA is TGTGCCAGCAGTGAAGCCATAGGACAGGGTACAGAGACCCAGTACTTC. It encodes CASSEAIGQGTETQYF.

This clone was seen more than once but under ten times. J is TRBJ2-3 and V is TRBV4-3; a weak D match, TRBD2 (5 bases). The CDR3 runs to 16 residues. The germline gives CDR1 LGHNA, CDR2 YSLEER. V was shortened by 4 bases and J by 5 bases, with 19 bases between the two germline ends. The CDR3 DNA is TGCGCCAGCAGCCGAGACCTAGCTTCATGGAAAGATACGCAGTATTTT. This codes for CASSRDLASWKDTQYF.

The chain links TRBV6-6 to TRBJ2-5; D uncertain. This CDR3 contains 13 residues. Germline V CDR1 and CDR2: MNHNY, SVGAGI (reference sequence). V was cut by 2 bases and J by 5 bases, with 9 bases left in between. CDR3 region: CASSYSGPETQYF. DNA of the CDR3: TGTGCCAGCAGTTACAGTGGCCCGGAGACCCAGTACTTC.

Many counts were recorded for this clone. CDR3 DNA sequence: TGTGCCAGCAGCTCTTGGGGGCCGAACACTGAAGCTTTCTTT. Its protein product is CASSSWGPNTEAFF. The J gene is TRBJ1-1, the V gene TRBV7-8; the D gene is possibly TRBD1 (6 bases). The CDR3 loop spans 14 amino acids. Germline V lookup: CDR1 SGHVS, CDR2 FQNEAQ. Trimming stripped 4 bases from V and 1 base from J, with 10 bases between.

The CDR3 region is CASRVIGANEQYF. DNA of the CDR3: TGTGCCAGCAGGGTTATTGGGGCCAACGAGCAGTACTTC. This chain connects TRBV7-9 to TRBJ2-7; a weak D match, TRBD1 (5 bases). Germline V CDR1 and CDR2: SEHNR, FQNEAQ (reference sequence). Between the trimmed V and J ends, which lost 6 bases and 5 bases, there was a span of 14 bases. This CDR3 region has 13 residues.

This clone appeared a few times. The CDR3 DNA reads TGCGCCAGCAGCCATTACAGGGGCCCGGGGGAGACCCAGTACTTC. Protein: CASSHYRGPGETQYF. The chain couples TRBV4-3 to TRBJ2-5; 7 nucleotides line up with TRBD1. Germline assignment: CDR1 LGHNA and CDR2 YSLEER. Trimming took 3 bases from V and 5 from J; bases not matched to a gene: 9. The CDR3 has 15 residues.